Listed here are 17 T cell receptor beta chains from one sample, sequenced in a study of graft-versus-host responses after intestinal transplantation. Only in-frame clones appear in the TCRdb table, and some are missing; sequencing was by immunoSEQ multiplex PCR. Found here are 15,000 to 20,000 clones, 82% of them singletons; the top ten hold approximately 5.1%. Processing was applied to graft tissue in order to liberate intraepithelial and lamina propria lymphocytes. Sequenced material: ileum tissue, taken 17 days after transplant. These receptors were obtained from a human patient who received an intestinal transplant, so some T cells may come from the graft donor.

This clone appeared once. The V and J genes are TRBV7-6 and TRBJ2-1, with no clear D. The ends were cut back, 0 bases at V and 6 bases at J, with 3 bases in the middle. CDR3 length equals 12 residues. Germline values: CDR1 SGHVS, CDR2 FNYEAQ. CDR3 coding DNA: TGTGCCAGCAGCTTAGCGCTCAATGAGCAGTTCTTC. It codes for CASSLALNEQFF.

The chain carries TRBV4-2 and TRBJ2-3; TRBD2 matches at 10 bases. The CDR3 has 15 amino acids. Germline values: CDR1 LGHNA, CDR2 YNFKEQ. J was trimmed by 3 bases and V by 4 bases; bases with no gene match: 4. CDR3 residues: CASSLEREGTDTQYF. The CDR3 DNA sequence: TGTGCCAGCAGCCTTGAGCGGGAGGGGACAGATACGCAGTATTTT.

The chain couples TRBV5-1 to TRBJ2-7; tentatively, D is TRBD1 or TRBD2 (5 bases each). The CDR3 totals 13 residues. The V gene's germline CDR1 is SGHRS and CDR2 YFSETQ. Trimming left V 2 bases short and J 2 bases short, with 8 bases between. The CDR3 spells CASSFRDPYEQYF. Here the CDR3 DNA reads TGCGCCAGCAGCTTTAGGGACCCCTACGAGCAGTACTTC.

There are a few counts of this clone. V is TRBV9 and J is TRBJ2-3; 8 nucleotides line up with TRBD2. Trimming took 3 bases from V and 3 from J; bases not matched to a gene: 6. Per the germline V gene, CDR1 is SGDLS and CDR2 is YYNGEE. The length of the CDR3 is 15 residues. CDR3 sequence (DNA): TGTGCCAGCAGCGATAGCGGGGTCGGGACAGATACGCAGTATTTT. This sequence encodes CASSDSGVGTDTQYF.

On this clone itself: A much larger clone lies a single base off, so this may be a read error. Other DNA sequences of this sample code for an identical CDR3. This sequence joins TRBV28 and TRBJ1-3, with a weak D call TRBD1 (5 bases). Trimming left V 2 bases short and J 2 bases short, with 7 bases between. Per the germline V gene, CDR1 is MDHEN and CDR2 is SYDVKM. The CDR3 consists of 14 residues. This chain's CDR3 is CASSLGGAGNTIYF. In DNA form, the CDR3 reads TGTGCCAGCAGTTTAGGGGGTGCTGGAAACACCATATATTTT.

V is TRBV21-1 and J is TRBJ2-7; no check of the table's D call, TRBD2, against the DNA was made. TRBV21-1 is a pseudogene locus. The CDR3 loop spans 17 amino acids. The CDR3 DNA reads TGTGCCAGCAGCAAAGCGCTTTATGAGCGGGCCCCTAGCGAGCAGTACTTC. Amino acids: CASSKALYERAPSEQYF.

This clone has a single count. This chain links TRBV28 with TRBJ2-7; D assignment may be TRBD1 or TRBD2 (5 bases each). CDR1 and CDR2 from the germline V gene are MDHEN and SYDVKM. The CDR3 runs 12 residues. V was clipped by 7 bases and J by 9 bases, with 16 bases between them. The CDR3 spells CASKSNMGRQYF. In DNA form, the CDR3 reads TGTGCCAGCAAGAGTAATATGGGACGGCAGTACTTC.

This rearrangement joins TRBV7-6 to TRBJ2-5; D gene ambiguous. The J call is uncertain, as TRBJ2-7 better fits the DNA end. CDR1 SGHVS and CDR2 FNYEAQ come from the germline V gene. The CDR3 runs 13 residues. The CDR3 DNA sequence: TGTGCCAGCAGCTTAGGTCTGGGGTACGAGCAGTACTTC. This sequence encodes CASSLGLGYEQYF.

The rearrangement uses TRBV7-3 and TRBJ2-1; 8 bases are shared with TRBD1. The CDR3 loop spans 15 amino acids. The J segment lost 7 bases and the V segment lost 5 bases, leaving 10 bases of the junction unmatched. CDR1 SGHTA and CDR2 FQGTGA come from the germline V gene. The CDR3 region is CASSPPGGAGNEQFF. The CDR3 bases are TGTGCCAGCAGCCCCCCAGGGGGCGCTGGGAATGAGCAGTTCTTC.

The chain carries TRBV4-3 and TRBJ2-7, with 14 bases matching TRBD2. Germline V gene data show CDR1 as LGHNA and CDR2 as YSLEER. The junction had 3 bases not matched to a gene; V was cut back by 4 bases and J by 4 bases. This CDR3 region has 15 residues. CDR3 nucleotides: TGCGCCAGCAGCCCAGGGACTAGCGGGAGTTACGAGCAGTACTTC. Its translation: CASSPGTSGSYEQYF.

This clone has a handful of counts. The V and J genes are TRBV10-3 and TRBJ2-3, with D maybe TRBD2 (6 bases). The CDR3 totals 15 residues. Germline loops: CDR1 ENHRY, CDR2 SYGVKD. The V gene lost 2 bases and the J gene lost 5 bases, with 14 bases spanning the gap. The CDR3 protein is CAISESSREVDTQYF. The CDR3 nucleotides read TGTGCCATCAGTGAGAGCTCCAGGGAGGTAGATACGCAGTATTTT.

The chain links TRBV7-9 to TRBJ1-1; no reliable D call. Germline assignment: CDR1 SEHNR and CDR2 FQNEAQ (reference sequence). This CDR3 region has 12 residues. V lost 1 base, J lost 7 bases, and 7 bases lay in between. CDR3 sequence reads: CASSLVRFEAFF. The CDR3 bases are TGTGCCAGCAGCTTAGTGCGGTTTGAAGCTTTCTTT.

With regard to this clone: An end of the junction does not agree with germline; a read error may underlie this. The chain employs TRBV2 and TRBJ1-4; 9 bases line up with TRBD1. The CDR3 has 16 amino acids. Germline V gives CDR1 SNHLY, CDR2 FYNNEI. The CDR3 protein is CAGRYRQGATNEKLFF. The CDR3 DNA follows: TGTGCCGGCAGGTACCGACAGGGGGCAACTAATGAAAAACTGTTTTTT.

The genes are TRBV10-3 and TRBJ1-1; perhaps TRBD1 as D (5 bases). Trimming shortened V by 10 bases and J by 1 base, and 22 bases separated the two germline ends. Germline CDR1 and CDR2: ENHRY and SYGVKD. This CDR3 region has 16 residues. The CDR3 DNA reads TGTGCCAGTCACAGGAGTTTTGGCATCAAGAACACTGAAGCTTTCTTT. It codes for CASHRSFGIKNTEAFF.

The V and J genes are TRBV4-2 and TRBJ2-7; D is tentatively TRBD1 or TRBD2 (6 bases each). V lost 5 bases and J lost 4, with 24 bases in between. The CDR3 has 17 amino acids. Germline V gene sequence: CDR1 LGHNA, CDR2 YNFKEQ. The CDR3 coding sequence is TGTGCCAGCAGCTTAGAATTCGGGGGCTCGGCTACTTACGAGCAGTACTTC. Its protein is CASSLEFGGSATYEQYF.

The chain carries TRBV19 and TRBJ2-1, with 9 bases that match TRBD2. The CDR3 covers 14 residues. The J segment lost 8 bases and the V segment lost 4 bases, leaving 6 bases of the junction unmatched. CDR1 and CDR2 (germline): LNHDA, SQIVND (reference sequence). The CDR3 is CASSRASGVYEQFF. The CDR3 nucleotides are TGTGCCAGTAGTAGGGCTAGCGGGGTTTATGAGCAGTTCTTC.

The chain employs TRBV5-1 and TRBJ2-2; D not resolved. V lost 4 bases and J 4 bases, leaving 5 bases between the germline ends. From germline, CDR1 is SGHRS and CDR2 YFSETQ. This CDR3 has 12 residues. This chain's CDR3 is CASSTFTGELFF. The CDR3 DNA reads as TGCGCCAGCAGCACCTTCACCGGGGAGCTGTTTTTT.